These T cell receptor beta chains were read from a single sample in a study of T cells in localized non-small cell lung cancer. The data were produced by immunoSEQ multiplex PCR, yet TCRdb's version contains in-frame clones alone and is incomplete. The table shows about 30,000 clones, with 70% to 90% occurring only once. Here the sequenced sample was peripheral blood, taken before any cancer treatment. These receptors came from a woman aged 40-75 years with stage I lung adenocarcinoma. The CDR3 runs from the conserved cysteine through the conserved F or W.

CASSLTPTGRGVGYTF | TRBV27
CASSALAGGGNEQFF | TRBV6-1
CAWSVQGAYGYTF | TRBV30
CAWTLGAGAGELFF | TRBV30
CASSLSGGTNEKLFF | TRBV7-3
CASSFRRTYSGANVLTF | TRBV28
CASSLWGRGRDEQYF | TRBV27
CASSLTELYEQYF | TRBV28
CASSVAGLAGVEQYF | TRBV9
CASSAPGGTGRNEQFF | TRBV9
CASSLDRGSSPLHF | TRBV5-1
CAWSGPGRQFF | TRBV30
CASSVEWISQNSNQPQHF | TRBV10-2
CAWRALAGRADTQYF | TRBV30
CASSPGQEQYF | TRBV6-5
CASSHPAGSRRQARGTDTQYF | TRBV2
CASSLAGGPYEQYF | TRBV7-9
CASSLGTSFYNEQFF | TRBV7-3
CASSFGGGGLGGTEAFF | TRBV5-6
CASSIAGETYEQYF | TRBV19
CASSPDTSQETQYF | TRBV4-3
CASSGPLNTEAFF | TRBV7-8
CASSYSGQGKREKLFF | TRBV6-6
CASSVAGTVYNEQFF | TRBV9
CASSPGLAVTDTQYF | TRBV5-1
CAWSVYDRESTEAFF | TRBV30
CASRGSVNANTGELFF | TRBV5-1
CASSPEQGRDSPLHF | TRBV5-1
CSVETGRQMNTEAFF | TRBV29-1
CASELADQETQYF | TRBV28
CASSLGGTQETQYF | TRBV5-1
CASSSPGTASRDIQYF | TRBV28
CASSKLAGSSTDTQYF | TRBV11-2
CASSGLVSYEQYF | TRBV2
CASSDSLSNQPQHF | TRBV2
CASSLIPGRLAYEQYF | TRBV28
CASSSRTDGEAFF | TRBV11-3
CASSAPTRGGQETQYF | TRBV5-6
CASSLDGSSGNTIYF | TRBV5-1
CASSDGRGASSYNEQFF | TRBV6-4
CASRGAGGPSVYNEQFF | TRBV5-1
CASSQDGRPDNQPQHF | TRBV4-2
CASSFDGYSNQPQHF | TRBV19
CASSEQYNYEQYF | TRBV19
CASTYGTESSGNTIYF | TRBV28
CASSFGLYGYTF | TRBV28
CASSHDRSSYNEQFF | TRBV13
CASSSQGTGLQGNSPQHF | TRBV27
CASSFRAGGAAEQYF | TRBV28
CASSARTREGYEQYF | TRBV2